Detailed here is one T cell receptor beta chain. The data are from a study of blood T cell repertoires in COVID-19. Across the whole study: The study drew acute and convalescent COVID-19 samples from the United States, Italy and Spain. PBMCs, B-cell-depleted T cells, or T cells provided the cDNA or gDNA that made up the material.

Germline V CDR1 and CDR2: KGHDR, SFDVKD. The CDR3 is made up of 15 amino acids. V was pared by 10 bases and J by 6 bases, with 21 bases between. In the original analysis: Amplification of reference gene primers provided the estimated nucleated cell counts. Clones were read by immunoSEQ multiplex PCR, and TCRdb kept only the in-frame ones, dropping some. V, J and clone size derive from that table, while D and trimming were established from the DNA sequence. The sample holds 190,000 or so clones; around 90% are singletons and the top ten take approximately 0.64%. Sequenced input: peripheral blood. The clonotype was recovered from a man aged 45 to 65 with acute or convalescent COVID-19. This chain uses TRBV24-1 with TRBJ1-5; D might be TRBD1 (5 bases). This chain's CDR3 is CATGDSLGGSQPQHF. The CDR3 DNA follows: TGTGCCACTGGAGATAGTCTGGGGGGGAGTCAGCCCCAGCATTTT.